Below, 2 T cell receptor beta chains from the same sample are listed, as sequenced in a study of CD8+ T cells in alopecia areata. TCR sequencing used cDNA made by reverse transcription of extracted RNA. Sequenced by immunoSEQ multiplex PCR; TCRdb stores in-frame clones only, minus some. The data show around 120,000 clones, less than 75% seen once. Treatment given: oral pan-JAK inhibitor, 5-10 mg twice daily. Specimen: CD8+ T cells sorted from blood, collected at week 4, from a patient treated with tofacitinib. All receptors come from a human donor with alopecia areata.

V usage is TRBV5-1 and J usage is TRBJ2-7; 7 nucleotides line up with TRBD1. The CDR3 length is 16 residues. Per the germline V gene, CDR1 is SGHRS and CDR2 is YFSETQ. The V and J ends lost 2 bases and 0 bases, in that order; junction bases with no gene match: 8. CDR3 in amino acids: CASSFTAGGYSYEQYF. The CDR3 nucleotides are TGCGCCAGCAGCTTCACGGCAGGGGGTTACTCCTACGAGCAGTACTTC.

The chain carries TRBV30 and TRBJ2-7, with 9 bases lining up with TRBD1. This CDR3 region has 15 residues. Germline loops: CDR1 GTSNPN, CDR2 SVGIG (reference sequence). V shed 1 base and J 1 base; nucleotides not matched to a gene: 5. CDR3 in DNA: TGTGCCTGGAGTGGGGACGGGACAGGGTCCTACGAGCAGTACTTC. It translates to CAWSGDGTGSYEQYF.